This TCR beta chain was sequenced for a study of control samples from healthy donors and cancer patients. Trimming removed 5 bases from V and 8 bases from J, with 21 bases in between. The length of the CDR3 is 16 residues. CDR1 is SGHVT, CDR2 SQSDAQ, per germline. The table came from immunoSEQ multiplex PCR; TCRdb's copy has only in-frame clones and leaves some out. The top ten hold around 1.5% of the sample, which has around 94,000 clones, 85% to 95% seen once. This sequence joins TRBV7-4 and TRBJ1-4; D gene unclear. What was sequenced was blood. The sequence came from a woman aged 30 to 39 in good health. The CDR3 sequence: CASSPRFTSPREKLFF. The CDR3, as DNA: TGTGCCAGCAGCCCCCGTTTTACCTCCCCGCGGGAAAAACTGTTTTTT.